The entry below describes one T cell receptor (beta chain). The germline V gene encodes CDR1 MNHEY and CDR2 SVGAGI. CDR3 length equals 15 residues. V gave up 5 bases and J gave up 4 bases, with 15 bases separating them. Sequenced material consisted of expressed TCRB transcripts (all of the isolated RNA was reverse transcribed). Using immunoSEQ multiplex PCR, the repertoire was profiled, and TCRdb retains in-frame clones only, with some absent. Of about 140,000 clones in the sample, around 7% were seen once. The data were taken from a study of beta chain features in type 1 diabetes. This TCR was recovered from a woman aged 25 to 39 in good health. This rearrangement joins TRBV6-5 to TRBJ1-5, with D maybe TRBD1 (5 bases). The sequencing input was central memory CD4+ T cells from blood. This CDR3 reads CASSPMQGGNQPQHF. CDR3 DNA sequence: TGTGCCAGCAGTCCCATGCAGGGTGGGAATCAGCCCCAGCATTTT.